The text below deals with one TCR beta chain. These data belong to a study of blood T cell repertoires in COVID-19. The germline V gene encodes CDR1 SGHRS and CDR2 YFSETQ. The CDR3 has 15 residues. The V gene end was trimmed by 3 bases and the J gene end by 2 bases; junction bases not matched to a gene: 6. The method was immunoSEQ multiplex PCR; TCRdb's version includes in-frame clones alone and lacks a portion of them. Of 200,000 to 250,000 clones in the sample, about 88% were seen once. The chain recombines TRBV5-1 with TRBJ1-1; TRBD1 aligns across 8 bases. The clonotype comes from a woman aged 45 to 65 who had recovered from COVID-19. Sequenced sample: PBMCs or T cells enriched from blood (not recorded which). The CDR3 here is CASSSQTGANTEAFF. CDR3 nucleotides: TGCGCCAGCAGCTCCCAGACAGGGGCAAACACTGAAGCTTTCTTT.